The clone carrying this T cell receptor beta chain was picked up a small number of times. The data were obtained in a study of control samples from healthy donors and cancer patients. Generated by immunoSEQ multiplex PCR, the TCRdb table keeps only in-frame clones and is missing some. The sample includes approximately 190,000 clones, about 90% of them seen just once. Trimming stripped 4 bases from V and 7 bases from J, with 11 bases between. CDR1 and CDR2 (germline): SGHRS, YFSETQ. The CDR3 has 13 amino acids. This receptor was taken from a man younger than 40 in good health. The V and J genes are TRBV5-1 and TRBJ2-2; unclear D gene. The sample consisted of blood. The CDR3 coding sequence is TGCGCCAGCAGCCGACAAGGTGACGGGGAGCTGTTTTTT. Amino acid sequence: CASSRQGDGELFF.